This entry describes one TCR beta chain. The antigen remains undetermined. With 7 bases removed from V and 6 bases from J, the gap between germline ends came to 3 bases. CDR1 and CDR2 from the germline V gene are LGHNT and FRNRAP. The CDR3 spans 10 residues. This sample is drawn from a study of cytomegalovirus exposure and HLA in healthy donors. Study-wide findings and caveats: When a later analysis was performed, an Asian-associated ancestry cluster reportedly had fewer N-insertions than the roughly 700-donor mean. Previously analyzed data showed that most TCR beta V segments were productive at a frequency of about 87% or about 30%. Roughly even sequencing depth across donors was the assumption behind the presence/absence analyses.

The PCR made use of 60 Vbeta and 13 Jbeta primers. Here immunoSEQ multiplex PCR was the method, and the copy in TCRdb shows in-frame clones only, minus some. The sample has roughly 100,000 clones, around 60% seen once. Input material: PBMCs. The chain carries TRBV12-5 and TRBJ1-4; D ambiguous. The TCR comes from a woman between 45 and 65 years old in good health and CMV-seronegative. The CDR3 DNA reads as TGTGCTAGTGCCGATGAAAAACTGTTTTTT. Encoded protein: CASADEKLFF.